Listed here are 6 T cell receptor beta chains from one sample, sequenced in a study of blood T cell repertoires in COVID-19. Assay: immunoSEQ multiplex PCR; the TCRdb copy retains only in-frame clones and omits some. The table includes more than 95,000 clones, approximately 86% detected once. Sequenced input: peripheral blood. The receptors come from a woman aged 60-75 years in a cohort sampled during active or convalescent COVID-19.

Only one count was recorded for this clone. This rearrangement joins TRBV28 to TRBJ1-2; D is unresolved. Trimming shortened V by 5 bases and J by 2 bases, and 27 bases separated the two germline ends. The CDR3 runs 19 residues. Germline loops: CDR1 MDHEN, CDR2 SYDVKM. The chain's CDR3 is CASSTLGWRDKHRNYGYTF. DNA of the CDR3: TGTGCCAGCAGTACCCTGGGTTGGCGGGATAAACACAGAAACTATGGCTACACCTTC.

This clone was recorded only once. The chain links TRBV15 to TRBJ2-5, with D perhaps TRBD2 (5 bases). V lost 1 base, J lost 5 bases, and 17 bases lay in between. Germline CDR1 reads LNHNV; CDR2 reads YYDKDF (reference sequence). The CDR3 extends over 16 amino acids. In DNA form, the CDR3 reads TGTGCCACCAGCAGAGGTCCGGGGAAGTTTCCCGAGACCCAGTACTTC. It codes for CATSRGPGKFPETQYF.

This chain links TRBV2 with TRBJ1-1, with a tentative D call TRBD1 (6 bases). V lost 6 bases to trimming and J lost 0 bases, with 14 bases between them. Per the germline V gene, CDR1 is SNHLY and CDR2 is FYNNEI. This CDR3 is 15 amino acids long. The CDR3 region is CASSRDTNLNTEAFF. CDR3 DNA sequence: TGTGCCAGCAGCCGGGACACTAATTTGAACACTGAAGCTTTCTTT.

Regarding this clone: One end of the junction is discordant with germline, which a read error may explain. CDR3 amino acids: CASSSLLENEQFF. DNA of the CDR3: TGTGCTAGCAGCTCCCTTCTAGAAAATGAGCAGTTCTTC. The chain has TRBV7-7 and TRBJ2-1; no clear D. CDR3 length: 13 amino acids. Germline V CDR1 and CDR2: SSHAT, FNYEAQ (reference sequence).

The rearrangement uses TRBV18 and TRBJ1-6, with D possibly matching TRBD1 (6 bases). V shed 4 bases and J shed 6 bases, with 16 bases lying between them. Germline V lookup: CDR1 KGHSH, CDR2 LQKENI. CDR3 length equals 16 residues. The CDR3 sequence: CASSRDKKFLNSPLHF. The CDR3 coding sequence is TGTGCCAGCTCACGGGACAAAAAGTTCCTTAATTCACCCCTCCACTTT.

The J gene is TRBJ2-3, the V gene TRBV12-5; perhaps TRBD2 as D (6 bases). The germline V gene encodes CDR1 LGHNT and CDR2 FRNRAP. The CDR3 extends over 13 amino acids. Trimming removed 4 bases from V and 7 bases from J, with 12 bases in between. The chain's CDR3 is CASGYSAGHTQYF. For the CDR3, the DNA is TGTGCTAGTGGTTACTCCGCGGGGCATACGCAGTATTTT.